This TCR beta chain originates from a study of CD8 T cells in ankylosing spondylitis. Libraries of TCR beta came from quantitative 5'-RACE with molecular barcodes. TCRdb recomputed calls from the 5' RACE reads with MiXCR, one row per CDR3 protein. The top ten clones hold around 20% of a sample with under 850,000 distinct CDR3 sequences, under 20% of them seen once. Study-level results: Reactive arthritis synovial fluid and blood were previously reported to contain some motif variants. Reportedly, matched ankylosing spondylitis synovial fluid was significantly enriched for disease-linked clones. Those disease-linked clones were CD8+; they were also relatively rare in peripheral blood. Seemingly distinctive of ankylosing spondylitis blood was a TCR beta motif formed by eight highly homologous variants.

Deletions cut 1 base from V and 5 bases from J, with 12 bases between. The germline gives CDR1 KGHDR, CDR2 SFDVKD. CDR3 size: 15 residues. Turning to this clonotype: Its target is not known.

The sample taken for sequencing was blood, either unsorted or a sorted T cell fraction (not recorded which). The rearrangement uses TRBV24-1 and TRBJ2-3; D perhaps matches TRBD2 (6 bases). This TCR came from a male donor with ankylosing spondylitis. CDR3 region: CATSDFPGREDTQYF. The CDR3 DNA is TGTGCCACCAGTGATTTTCCCGGGCGGGAAGATACGCAGTATTTT.